The T cell receptor (beta chain) described here comes from a study of T cell changes during pregnancy in multiple sclerosis. Here immunoSEQ multiplex PCR was the method, and the copy in TCRdb shows in-frame clones only, minus some. The table includes some 31,000 clones, more than 80% detected once. Germline V gives CDR1 MGHRA, CDR2 YSYEKL. This CDR3 is built from 15 residues. The ends were cut back, 4 bases at V and 4 bases at J, with 16 bases in the middle. The V and J genes are TRBV4-1 and TRBJ1-1; possible D gene TRBD1, 6 bases. Source: CD8+ T cells from peripheral blood mononuclear cells, taken before pregnancy. The TCR was taken from a female donor with multiple sclerosis, enrolled in a pregnancy study. CDR3 amino acids: CASSPEDSSITEAFF. The CDR3 DNA is TGCGCCAGCAGCCCCGAGGACAGCTCCATCACTGAAGCTTTCTTT.